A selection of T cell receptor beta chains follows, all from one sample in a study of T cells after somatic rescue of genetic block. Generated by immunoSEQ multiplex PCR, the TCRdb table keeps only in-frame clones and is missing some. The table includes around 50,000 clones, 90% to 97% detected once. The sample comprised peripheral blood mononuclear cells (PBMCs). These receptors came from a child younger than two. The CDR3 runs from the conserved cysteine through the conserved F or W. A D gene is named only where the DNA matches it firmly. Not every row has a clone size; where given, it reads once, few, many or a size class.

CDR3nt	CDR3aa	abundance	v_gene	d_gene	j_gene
TGTGCCAGCAGGAAGACAGGGGTGGTCGAGCAGTACTTC	CASRKTGVVEQYF	.	TRBV7-2	TRBD1	TRBJ2-7
TGTGCCATCAGTGGCCATGGAGTAAAGCCCTACGAGCAGTACTTC	CAISGHGVKPYEQYF	.	TRBV10-3	.	TRBJ2-7
TGTGCCAGCAGCTTTGGAGCAGGGCCGGCTTTCTTT	CASSFGAGPAFF	.	TRBV5-5	.	TRBJ1-1
TGCGCCAGCAGCTTGGGAGTAGCGGCTTACGAGCAGTACTTC	CASSLGVAAYEQYF	.	TRBV5-1	.	TRBJ2-7
TGTGCCAGCAGCTTAGCTGGGCTATCCACAGATACGCAGTATTTT	CASSLAGLSTDTQYF	.	TRBV7-6	.	TRBJ2-3
TGCGCCAGCAGCCAAGTTTGGCTTCTGCTAGCGGTAAACAATGAGCAGTTCTTC	CASSQVWLLLAVNNEQFF	.	TRBV4-1	TRBD2	TRBJ2-1
TGTGCCAGCAGCCAAGAATTTGCGGGAGTCCCCTACAATGAGCAGTTCTTC	CASSQEFAGVPYNEQFF	.	TRBV14	TRBD2	TRBJ2-1
TGTGCCAGCAGCCAAGCGGGCGGTGTGGGGGATACGCAGTATTTT	CASSQAGGVGDTQYF	.	TRBV14	.	TRBJ2-3
TGTGCCAGCAGCCAAGGTAGCGCCGAATATGGCGAGCAGTACTTC	CASSQGSAEYGEQYF	once	TRBV4-2	.	TRBJ2-7
TGTGCCAGCAGTTACTCCAGCGGGAGGATCGATGAGCAGTTCTTC	CASSYSSGRIDEQFF	.	TRBV6-5	TRBD2	TRBJ2-1
TGCAGCGTGAGACTAGCGGGAACAGGGGAGCAGTACTTC	CSVRLAGTGEQYF	.	TRBV29-1	TRBD2	TRBJ2-7
TGTGCCAGCAGTTTAGGGGGGAGTTTCACAGATACGCAGTATTTT	CASSLGGSFTDTQYF	.	TRBV27	.	TRBJ2-3
TGTGCCAGCAGCGGACTAGCGGGCTACGAGCAGTACTTC	CASSGLAGYEQYF	few	TRBV9	TRBD2	TRBJ2-7
TGTGCCACCGCTGACGGTTCCTACAATGAGCAGTTCTTC	CATADGSYNEQFF	.	TRBV7-2	.	TRBJ2-1
TGCGCCAGCAGCTGGGGACTAGCGGGAGGGTCCTACGAGCAGTACTTC	CASSWGLAGGSYEQYF	.	TRBV5-1	TRBD2	TRBJ2-7
TGCGCCAGCAGCTTGGGGCGCCCCTACGAGCAGTACTTC	CASSLGRPYEQYF	.	TRBV5-1	.	TRBJ2-7
TGTGCCAGCAGCCCACGGGTGGGGCTACCTCACAATGAGCAGTTCTTC	CASSPRVGLPHNEQFF	.	TRBV9	.	TRBJ2-1
TGTGCCAGCAGTTACGGGGGCACAGATACGCAGTATTTT	CASSYGGTDTQYF	.	TRBV6-5	.	TRBJ2-3
TGCGCCAGCAGCGGGACTAGCGGGAGGGCTTTGGATTCCGTGGAGCTGTTTTTT	CASSGTSGRALDSVELFF	.	TRBV5-1	TRBD2	TRBJ2-2
TGTGCCTGGGGACCTTGGGATGGCTACACCTTC	CAWGPWDGYTF	.	TRBV30	.	TRBJ1-2
TGTGCCAGCAGTTTATGGCCAGCGAACACTGAAGCTTTCTTT	CASSLWPANTEAFF	once	TRBV27	.	TRBJ1-1
TGTGCCAGCAGGCCCTACAGGGGGAACACCGGGGAGCTGTTTTTT	CASRPYRGNTGELFF	.	TRBV27	TRBD1	TRBJ2-2
TGTGCCAGTAGTCCGACTAGCGGCTACGAGCAGTACTTC	CASSPTSGYEQYF	.	TRBV19	TRBD2	TRBJ2-7
TGTGCCAGCAGTGGACAGGGGGAGCAGTACTTC	CASSGQGEQYF	.	TRBV6-1	TRBD1	TRBJ2-7
TGCGCCAGCAGCCTCAACGGGGCGCTTGGCTACACCTTC	CASSLNGALGYTF	.	TRBV4-3	.	TRBJ1-2
TGCAGCGTTGAAGATCAGGGGCACATTCAGTACTTC	CSVEDQGHIQYF	.	TRBV29-1	.	TRBJ2-4
TGTGCCACCAGCAGAGATTGGCTAGCGGGCTACAATGAGCAGTTCTTC	CATSRDWLAGYNEQFF	once	TRBV15	TRBD2	TRBJ2-1
TGCGCCAGCAGCTGGAAGGACACGCACTACGAGCAGTACTTC	CASSWKDTHYEQYF	.	TRBV5-1	.	TRBJ2-7
TGTGCCAGCAGTGGACTATACAATGAGCAGTTCTTC	CASSGLYNEQFF	once	TRBV6-5	.	TRBJ2-1
TGTGCCAGCAGCTTAGGAGTAGGGACAGGGCAGGTTGGCTACACCTTC	CASSLGVGTGQVGYTF	.	TRBV7-2	TRBD1	TRBJ1-2